Following are 8 T cell receptor beta chains from one sample sequenced in a study of blood T cells in healthy people across ages. Using a J-beta primer mix together with a sample-barcoded 5' primer, a second PCR was run for about 6 to 11 cycles. TCRdb reprocessed the 5' RACE reads via MiXCR and lists one record per CDR3 protein. The sample carries over a million distinct CDR3 sequences, approximately 43% recorded once. The sequenced material came from blood. The source of these receptors is a woman aged 18 to 35 in good health.

The genes are TRBV4-3 and TRBJ2-4, with 8 bases identical to TRBD1. Germline lookup yields CDR1 LGHNA and CDR2 YSLEER. The CDR3 contains 16 residues. The ends lost 4 bases at V and 0 bases at J; junction bases unmatched: 5. CDR3 region: CASSLGTGVAKNIQYF. The CDR3 nucleotides are TGCGCCAGCAGCCTTGGGACAGGCGTAGCCAAAAACATTCAGTACTTC.

This clonotype is a singleton in its sample. The chain joins TRBV6-2 or TRBV6-3 to TRBJ2-4; no reliable D call. Trimming took 5 bases from V and 1 from J, leaving 15 bases between them. The length of the CDR3 is 16 residues. From germline, CDR1 is MNHEY and CDR2 SVGEGT. The CDR3 loop is CASSGDRLVAKNIQYF. The CDR3, as DNA: TGTGCCAGCAGTGGGGATCGCCTAGTTGCCAAAAACATTCAGTACTTC.

The CDR3 sequence: CASSPGTVNGYTF. CDR3 nucleotide sequence: TGTGCCAGCAGTCCCGGGACAGTGAATGGCTACACCTTC. The V and J genes are TRBV27 and TRBJ1-2; 7 positions match TRBD1. Germline V gene data show CDR1 as MNHEY and CDR2 as SMNVEV (reference sequence). This CDR3 is built from 13 residues. V shed 5 bases, J shed 6 bases, and the junction held 6 bases outside the gene matches.

Of note for this clonotype: The junction departs from the called germline gene at one end, perhaps through a read error. The rearrangement joins TRBV2 to TRBJ1-1, with D perhaps matching TRBD1 (5 bases). Germline V gene sequence: CDR1 SNHLY, CDR2 FYNNEI. There are 14 residues in the CDR3. The CDR3 bases are TGCGCCAGCAGTGAGGGGCCCACGAACACTGAAGCTTTCTTT. It codes for CASSEGPTNTEAFF.

V is TRBV11-2 and J is TRBJ2-3; maybe TRBD2 (5 bases). With 1 base removed from V and 9 bases from J, the gap between germline ends came to 17 bases. The CDR3 totals 15 residues. Germline-derived CDR1 and CDR2 are SGHAT and FQNNGV. The CDR3 bases are TGTGCCAGCAGCTTAGTGGTAGCGCTCGTGGGGACGCAGTATTTT. Protein product: CASSLVVALVGTQYF. Supplemented by reference TRBV11-2 and TRBJ2-3, the full variable domain reads EAGVAQSPRYKIIEKRQSVAFWCNPISGHATLYWYQQILGQGPKLLIQFQNNGVVDDSQLPKDRFSAERLKGVDSTLKIQPAKLEDSAVYLCASSLVVALVGTQYFGPGTRLTVL.

This clonotype was counted only a few times. The chain employs TRBV27 and TRBJ2-1; 7 bases are shared with TRBD2. Germline CDR1 reads MNHEY; CDR2 reads SMNVEV (reference sequence). The J segment lost 5 bases and the V segment lost 3 bases, leaving 4 bases of the junction unmatched. This CDR3 region has 14 residues. The CDR3 is CASSFSGRHNEQFF. The CDR3 nucleotides read TGTGCCAGCAGTTTTAGCGGGCGACACAATGAGCAGTTCTTC.

As for this clonotype: The junction and the germline gene differ at one end; a read error may be behind it. The chain combines TRBV7-7 with TRBJ2-1; 12 bases agree with TRBD1. CDR1 is SSHAT and CDR2 is FNYEAQ in the germline V gene (reference sequence). This CDR3 is 16 amino acids long. CDR3 DNA sequence: TGTGCTAGCAGCTTAACTGGGACAGGGGGCAGGAATGAGCAGTTCTTC. Its protein is CASSLTGTGGRNEQFF.

The genes are TRBV12-3 or TRBV12-4 and TRBJ2-5; the match to TRBD1 covers 7 bases. Near its end, the DNA agrees better with TRBJ2-7, so the J call may be wrong. This CDR3 is 14 amino acids long. The CDR3 DNA reads as TGTGCCAGCAGTTTAACAGGGGCGTACAACGAGCAGTACTTC. Its protein product is CASSLTGAYNEQYF.